This TCR beta chain was found in a study of metastatic and nonmetastatic thyroid tumors. Turning to the study itself: Samples came from malignant and benign thyroid patients, and repertoires were compared across blood and tumor or nodule tissue. Findings and limits, study-wide: It was reportedly found that TCR beta diversity was significantly higher in malignant thyroid tumors than in benign nodules, a difference seen in both blood and tumor samples.

Patients underwent thyroid surgery, and none had received any treatment before it. About this clone itself: Its cognate antigen is unknown.

Authors' processing steps: Between-group CDR3 differences, defined by clinicopathological status, yielded a distant-metastasis classifier for papillary thyroid cancer. TCRdb re-clonotyped the PCR reads through MiXCR. TCRdb assigned the V and J calls; the authors' analysis was not used. The sample consists of roughly 13,000 clones, 20% to 30% of them appearing once. V was shortened by 6 bases and J by 1 base, with 9 bases between the two germline ends. This CDR3 contains 13 residues. Germline CDR1 and CDR2: MNHEY and SVGEGT. The receptor was derived from a female donor with papillary thyroid cancer or a benign thyroid nodule (not recorded which). Some clones in this sample may be carry-over from other donors' samples. The chain is built from TRBV6-2 or TRBV6-3 and TRBJ1-1, with D hard to call. Sequencing was performed on tumor tissue. The CDR3 nucleotides are TGTGCCAGCAGCCTGACTGAGAACACTGAAGCTTTCTTT. This translates into CASSLTENTEAFF.